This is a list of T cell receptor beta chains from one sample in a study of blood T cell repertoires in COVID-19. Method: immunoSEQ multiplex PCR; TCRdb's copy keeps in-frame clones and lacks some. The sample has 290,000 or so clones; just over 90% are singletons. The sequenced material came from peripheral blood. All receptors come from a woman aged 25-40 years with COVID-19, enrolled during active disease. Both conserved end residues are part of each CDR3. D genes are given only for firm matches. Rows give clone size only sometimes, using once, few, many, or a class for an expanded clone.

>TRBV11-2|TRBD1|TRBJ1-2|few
TGTGCCAGCAGCCCCGGGACAGGGTATGGCTACACCTTC
CASSPGTGYGYTF
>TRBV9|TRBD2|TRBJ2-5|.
TGTGCCAGCAGCGTAGGAGTAGCGGGAGGCCAAGAGACCCAGTACTTC
CASSVGVAGGQETQYF
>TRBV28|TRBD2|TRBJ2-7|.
TGTGCCAGCAGTTTAATAACTAGCGGACACTACGAGCAGTACTTC
CASSLITSGHYEQYF
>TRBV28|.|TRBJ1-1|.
TGTGCCAGCAGCTACCCAGGGGAGTTGGAAGCTTTCTTT
CASSYPGELEAFF
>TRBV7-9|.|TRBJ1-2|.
TGTGCCAGCAGCTTGTGGGGAGGGTCCTATGGCTACACCTTC
CASSLWGGSYGYTF
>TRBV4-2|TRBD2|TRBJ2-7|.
TGTGCCAGCAGCCAAGAATCTCTATCTGGGACTAGTTCGTACGAGCAGTACTTC
CASSQESLSGTSSYEQYF
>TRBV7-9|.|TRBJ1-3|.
TGTGCCAGCAGCTTGGGCCTGGGACTTTCTGGAAACACCATATATTTT
CASSLGLGLSGNTIYF
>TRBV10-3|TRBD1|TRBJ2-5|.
TGTGCCATCAGTACCCCTTCGACAGGGCCAGAGACCCAGTACTTC
CAISTPSTGPETQYF
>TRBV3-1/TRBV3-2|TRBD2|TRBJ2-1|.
TGTGCCAGCAGCATAAGTGGACTAGCGGGACCCTACAATGAGCAGTTCTTC
CASSISGLAGPYNEQFF
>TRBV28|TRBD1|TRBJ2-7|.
TGTGCCAGCAGCAGGACAGGGGGGGACTACGAGCAGTACTTC
CASSRTGGDYEQYF
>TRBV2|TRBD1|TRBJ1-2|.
TGTGCCAGCCCAGACAGGGGGCTACTCTATGGCTACACCTTC
CASPDRGLLYGYTF
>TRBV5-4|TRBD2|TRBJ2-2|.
TGTGCCAGCAGCTTGCTTAGCGGGAGTACCGGGGAGCTGTTTTTT
CASSLLSGSTGELFF